A single sample gave rise to the 14 T cell receptor beta chains below, sequenced in a study of T cell changes during pregnancy in multiple sclerosis. Measured with immunoSEQ multiplex PCR; TCRdb has only the in-frame clones, and not every one. The sample yields 70,000 to 80,000 clones, 80% to 95% seen once. Source: CD4+ T cells from peripheral blood mononuclear cells, taken before pregnancy. These receptors all stem from a female donor with multiple sclerosis, enrolled in a pregnancy study.

The V call is TRBV6-4, the J call TRBJ2-5, with 10 bases matching TRBD2. V trimming: 1 base; J trimming: 3 bases; junction bases outside the gene matches: 2. Germline V CDR1 and CDR2: MRHNA, SNTAGT. The CDR3 runs to 15 residues. CDR3 sequence: CASSDCLAGEETQYF. CDR3 bases: TGTGCCAGCAGTGACTGTCTAGCGGGGGAAGAGACCCAGTACTTC.

V usage is TRBV18 and J usage is TRBJ1-6; D not certain. CDR3 length: 13 residues. Between the trimmed V and J ends, which lost 2 bases and 8 bases, there was a span of 7 bases. From germline, CDR1 is KGHSH and CDR2 LQKENI. The CDR3 nucleotides read TGTGCCAGCTCACCAAAGCTCGATTCACCCCTCCACTTT. Residues: CASSPKLDSPLHF.

The V and J genes are TRBV19 and TRBJ1-2; D is possibly TRBD1 (6 bases). In germline, CDR1 is LNHDA, CDR2 SQIVND (reference sequence). Trimming cost V 6 bases and J 8 bases, with 16 bases left between them. The CDR3 contains 13 residues. This chain's CDR3 is CASSSRGDLGYTF. CDR3 sequence (DNA): TGTGCCAGTAGCTCCAGGGGAGACCTGGGCTACACCTTC.

The rearrangement uses TRBV5-4 and TRBJ1-2; D not resolved. CDR1 is SGHNT, CDR2 YYREEE, per germline (reference sequence). The CDR3 contains 16 residues. V dropped 2 bases and J dropped 5 bases, with 19 bases sitting between them. The CDR3 protein is CASSFEFRSTEYGYTF. The CDR3 nucleotides read TGTGCCAGCAGCTTTGAATTCCGGTCTACAGAATATGGCTACACCTTC.

The chain employs TRBV7-9 and TRBJ1-1; the D gene is possibly TRBD1 (5 bases). V was trimmed by 1 base and J by 6 bases, leaving 9 bases between them. This CDR3 spans 13 amino acids. From germline, CDR1 is SEHNR and CDR2 FQNEAQ (reference sequence). The CDR3 bases are TGTGCCAGCAGCTTAGACCGGGGGTCTGAAGCTTTCTTT. Its protein product is CASSLDRGSEAFF.

The chain is built from TRBV11-2 and TRBJ2-7, with 13 bases fitting TRBD2. This CDR3 is built from 16 residues. CDR1 is SGHAT and CDR2 is FQNNGV in the germline V gene. The V segment lost 0 bases and the J segment 3 bases; nucleotides outside the gene matches: 2. CDR3 bases: TGTGCCAGCAGCTTAGAACTAGCGGGGGGGATCTACGAGCAGTACTTC. This codes for CASSLELAGGIYEQYF.

The CDR3 region is CASSLRSGTGGYNEQFF. The CDR3 nucleotides are TGTGCCAGCAGCTTACGGAGCGGGACAGGGGGCTACAATGAGCAGTTCTTC. This chain connects TRBV11-1 to TRBJ2-1; 11 bases map to TRBD1. Germline CDR1 SGHAT, CDR2 FQDESV (reference sequence). The CDR3 has 17 amino acids. The V gene end was trimmed by 2 bases and the J gene end by 3 bases; junction bases not matched to a gene: 6.

CDR3 in DNA: TGTGCCAGCAGTTACTCGACAGGGGTAGGCACTGAAGCTTTCTTT. Translated: CASSYSTGVGTEAFF. This chain joins TRBV6-5 and TRBJ1-1, with TRBD1 matching over 8 bases. The CDR3 totals 15 residues. V gave up 0 bases and J gave up 4 bases; unmatched junction bases: 4. From germline, CDR1 is MNHEY and CDR2 SVGAGI.

This chain joins TRBV5-1 and TRBJ2-3; D may be TRBD1 (5 bases). Germline CDR1 reads SGHRS; CDR2 reads YFSETQ. The length of the CDR3 is 14 residues. V was pared by 0 bases and J by 2 bases, with 7 bases between. The CDR3 sequence: CASSLGQHTDTQYF. The CDR3 nucleotides are TGCGCCAGCAGCTTGGGACAGCACACAGATACGCAGTATTTT.

This clone was seen a handful of times. The chain employs TRBV29-1 and TRBJ1-4, with TRBD1 matching 8 bases. Germline V CDR1 and CDR2: SQVTM, ANQGSEA. The V and J ends lost 5 bases and 5 bases, in that order; junction bases with no gene match: 10. The CDR3 length is 15 residues. This chain's CDR3 is CSVTPIGTGNEKLFF. The CDR3 nucleotides read TGCAGCGTTACCCCAATAGGGACAGGAAATGAAAAACTGTTTTTT.

The chain links TRBV5-1 to TRBJ1-1; no clear D gene. Germline CDR1 reads SGHRS; CDR2 reads YFSETQ. V was cut by 0 bases and J by 5 bases, with 11 bases left in between. This CDR3 contains 14 residues. The chain's CDR3 is CASSLDAGSTEAFF. The CDR3 bases are TGCGCCAGCAGCTTGGATGCCGGTTCGACTGAAGCTTTCTTT. Full variable domain (rest looked up from reference TRBV5-1 and TRBJ1-1): KAGVTQTPRYLIKTRGQQVTLSCSPISGHRSVSWYQQTPGQGLQFLFEYFSETQRNKGNFPGRFSGRQFSNSRSEMNVSTLELGDSALYLCASSLDAGSTEAFFGQGTRLTVV.

This chain uses TRBV2 with TRBJ2-5, with 11 bases lining up with TRBD2. V lost 6 bases and J lost 0; bases outside the gene matches: 3. CDR1 is SNHLY, CDR2 FYNNEI, per germline. CDR3 length equals 15 residues. CDR3 coding DNA: TGTGCCAGCAGCCGACTAGCGGGGAACCAAGAGACCCAGTACTTC. Translation gives CASSRLAGNQETQYF.

About this clone: Different DNA sequences within this sample yield the same CDR3. V and J are TRBV5-6 and TRBJ2-3; D not resolved. The CDR3 length is 13 residues. Per germline, CDR1 SGHDT and CDR2 YYEEEE. V dropped 1 base and J dropped 1 base, with 4 bases sitting between them. The CDR3 sequence: CASSLQGTDTQYF. The CDR3 DNA sequence: TGTGCCAGCAGCTTGCAGGGCACAGATACGCAGTATTTT.

The chain couples TRBV4-3 to TRBJ2-3, with 15 positions matching TRBD2. V was clipped by 3 bases and J by 3 bases; unmatched bases: 13. The CDR3 loop spans 20 amino acids. Germline V gene data show CDR1 as LGHNA and CDR2 as YSLEER. CDR3 in amino acids: CASSQDYLPGLAGGTDTQYF. As DNA, the CDR3 is TGCGCCAGCAGCCAGGATTACCTCCCGGGACTAGCGGGGGGAACAGATACGCAGTATTTT.